This T cell receptor beta chain was captured by sequencing in a study of blood T cells in healthy people across ages. To note about this clonotype: Its antigen is as yet unknown.

Next came a second PCR, run for about 6 to 11 cycles, which used a sample-barcoded 5' primer along with a J-beta primer mix. MiXCR was run by TCRdb on the 5' RACE reads, yielding one entry per CDR3 protein. In the table there are 600,000 or so distinct CDR3 sequences, under 30% of which are singletons. The CDR3 sequence is 15 residues long. Germline CDR1 is SGHRS and CDR2 is YFSETQ. The V and J ends lost 1 base and 8 bases respectively, with 18 bases between them. Study-wide results and caveats: Per million T cells, TCR beta diversity dropped roughly linearly as age increased.

This receptor was identified in an elderly woman in good health. V usage is TRBV5-1 and J usage is TRBJ1-2, with no clear D. Sequencing was done on a sample of blood. This CDR3 is CASSLFGPPKDGYTF. CDR3 DNA: TGCGCCAGCAGCTTGTTTGGGCCCCCGAAGGACGGCTACACCTTC.